This TCR beta chain originates from a study of quantifying T cell responses using KT2 cells. Study as a whole: RNA was reverse transcribed with TCR alpha and beta constant-region primers. Whole-study results and caveats: The number of KT2 alpha and beta sequences was a linear function of input KT2 cells.

The sample is PBMC spiked with counted cells of clone KT2. Trimming removed 4 bases from V and 5 bases from J, with 17 bases in between. The CDR3 is 15 amino acids. Looked up from germline, CDR1 is ENHRY and CDR2 is SYGVKD. An oligo carrying a UMI was ligated to the cDNA 3' end. First-round PCR used 3 to 4 cycles and beta primers RC1.1 and RC1.2 covering TRBC1 and TRBC2. TCRdb analysed the UMI-ligation and nested PCR reads with MiXCR anew, one entry per CDR3 protein. The data hold around 30,000 distinct CDR3 sequences, with about a tenth observed a single time. On this clonotype: Antigen unknown.

This TCR was sampled from a human donor. Specimen: PBMCs spiked with cells of the T cell clone KT2. The chain combines TRBV10-3 with TRBJ1-1; D ambiguous. CDR3 region: CAISGLEAWNTEAFF. CDR3 DNA sequence: TGTGCCATCAGTGGTCTGGAGGCCTGGAATACTGAAGCTTTCTTT.